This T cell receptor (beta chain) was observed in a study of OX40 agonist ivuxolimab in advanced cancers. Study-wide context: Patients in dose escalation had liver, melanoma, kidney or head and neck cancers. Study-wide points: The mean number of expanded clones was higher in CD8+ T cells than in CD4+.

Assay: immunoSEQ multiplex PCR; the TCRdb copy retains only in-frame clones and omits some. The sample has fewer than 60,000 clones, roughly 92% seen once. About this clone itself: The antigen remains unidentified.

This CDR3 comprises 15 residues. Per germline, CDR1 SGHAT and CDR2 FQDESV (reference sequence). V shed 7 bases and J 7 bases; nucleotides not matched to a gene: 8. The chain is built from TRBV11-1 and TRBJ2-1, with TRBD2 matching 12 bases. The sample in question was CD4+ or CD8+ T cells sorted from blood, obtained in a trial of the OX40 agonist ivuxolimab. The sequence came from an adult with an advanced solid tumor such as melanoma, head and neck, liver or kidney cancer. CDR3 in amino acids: CASTLRTSGTNEQFF. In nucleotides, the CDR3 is TGTGCCAGCACCTTGAGGACTAGCGGGACAAATGAGCAGTTCTTC.